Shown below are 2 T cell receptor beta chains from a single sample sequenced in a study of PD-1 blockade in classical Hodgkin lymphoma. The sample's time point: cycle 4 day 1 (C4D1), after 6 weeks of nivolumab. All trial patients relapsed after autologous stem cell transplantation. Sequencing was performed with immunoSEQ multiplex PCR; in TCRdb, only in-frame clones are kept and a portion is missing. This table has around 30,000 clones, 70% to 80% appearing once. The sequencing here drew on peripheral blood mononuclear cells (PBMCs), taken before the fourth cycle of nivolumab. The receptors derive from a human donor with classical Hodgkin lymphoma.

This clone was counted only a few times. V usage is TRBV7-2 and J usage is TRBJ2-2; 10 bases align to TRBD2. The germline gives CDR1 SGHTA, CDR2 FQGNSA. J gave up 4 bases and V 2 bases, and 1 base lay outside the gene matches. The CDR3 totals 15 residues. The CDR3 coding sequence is TGTGCCAGCAGCTTACTAGCGGGGGTCACCGGGGAGCTGTTTTTT. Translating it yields CASSLLAGVTGELFF.

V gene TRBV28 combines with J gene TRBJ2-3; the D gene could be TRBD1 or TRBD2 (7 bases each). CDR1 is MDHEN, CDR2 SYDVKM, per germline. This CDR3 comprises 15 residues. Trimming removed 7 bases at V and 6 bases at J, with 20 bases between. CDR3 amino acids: CASTTPPGGGDTQYF. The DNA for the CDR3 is TGTGCCAGCACTACACCACCAGGGGGAGGGGATACGCAGTATTTT.